The entry below describes one T cell receptor beta chain. Antigen unknown. This specimen comes from a study of blood T cells in healthy people across ages. Using a J-beta primer mix together with a sample-barcoded 5' primer, a second PCR was run for about 6 to 12 cycles. In TCRdb, the 5' RACE reads were re-called with MiXCR into one record per CDR3 protein. The sample has approximately 880,000 distinct CDR3 sequences; around 48% are singletons. Trimming took 2 bases from V and 7 from J; bases not matched to a gene: 8. Germline V CDR1 and CDR2: MNHEY, SMNVEV (reference sequence). The CDR3 covers 16 residues. Broader study findings: In older individuals, TCR beta diversity per million T cells was lower, falling roughly linearly with age. Estimates based on one million T cells were treated as lower bounds.

The chain joins TRBV27 to TRBJ2-1; the match to TRBD2 covers 10 bases. Sequencing was carried out using blood. The TCR was taken from a man aged 25 to 40 in good health. CDR3 nucleotide sequence: TGTGCCAGCAGTTTACCTCAGCGGGGGGGCTGGAATGAGCAGTTCTTC. Residues: CASSLPQRGGWNEQFF.